Listed here are 14 T cell receptor beta chains from one sample, sequenced in a study of cytomegalovirus exposure and HLA in healthy donors. It was with 60 Vbeta and 13 Jbeta primers that the PCR ran. TCRdb's table, derived via immunoSEQ multiplex PCR, lists solely in-frame clones and lacks some. The table has 110,000 or so clones, around three quarters seen once. Material: PBMCs. These receptors all come from a female donor in good health and CMV-seronegative.

V usage is TRBV6-1 and J usage is TRBJ2-7; D possibly corresponds to TRBD1 (5 bases). V lost 0 bases and J lost 0, with 9 bases in between. This CDR3 contains 15 residues. From germline, CDR1 is MNHNS and CDR2 SASEGT. CDR3 sequence reads: CASSEAGRPSYEQYF. The CDR3 DNA sequence: TGTGCCAGCAGTGAAGCGGGGCGGCCCTCCTACGAGCAGTACTTC.

The rearrangement uses TRBV4-1 and TRBJ2-1; 9 nucleotides line up with TRBD2. The CDR3 length is 16 residues. V lost 2 bases and J lost 3; bases outside the gene matches: 5. Germline CDR1 is MGHRA and CDR2 is YSYEKL. CDR3 protein: CASSQLSGGSYNEQFF. CDR3 DNA sequence: TGCGCCAGCAGCCAACTCAGCGGGGGGAGCTACAATGAGCAGTTCTTC.

The chain links TRBV7-9 to TRBJ1-2; the D gene is possibly TRBD1 (6 bases). Trimming took off 7 bases at V and 5 bases at J, with 14 bases between the two ends. The V gene's germline CDR1 is SEHNR and CDR2 FQNEAQ (reference sequence). The CDR3 extends over 13 amino acids. For the CDR3, the DNA is TGTGCCAGCAACCAGGACAGCAAGTATGGCTACACCTTC. It codes for CASNQDSKYGYTF.

The gene calls are TRBV4-2 and TRBJ2-1; 15 nucleotides match TRBD2. Germline assignment: CDR1 LGHNA and CDR2 YNFKEQ. The junction had 10 bases not matched to a gene; V was cut back by 5 bases and J by 8 bases. This CDR3 region has 17 residues. CDR3 nucleotide sequence: TGTGCCAGCAGCACCTTCGGACTAGCGGGGGGGCTATATGAGCAGTTCTTC. Translating it yields CASSTFGLAGGLYEQFF.

The chain has TRBV2 and TRBJ2-1; TRBD1 might be the D (5 bases). V shed 9 bases and J shed 8 bases, with 8 bases lying between them. The CDR3 length is 10 residues. Germline V gene sequence: CDR1 SNHLY, CDR2 FYNNEI. As DNA, the CDR3 is TGTGCCAGGGGGCAGGATGAGCAGTTCTTC. Its protein product is CARGQDEQFF. Full variable domain (remainder filled in from reference TRBV2 and TRBJ2-1): EPEVTQTPSHQVTQMGQEVILRCVPISNHLYFYWYRQILGQKVEFLVSFYNNEISEKSEIFDDQFSVERPDGSNFTLKIRSTKLEDSAMYFCARGQDEQFFGPGTRLTVL.

J is TRBJ2-1 and V is TRBV9; 12 positions match TRBD2. The CDR3 extends over 16 amino acids. V was pared by 4 bases and J by 6 bases, with 8 bases of the junction left unmatched. Germline V gives CDR1 SGDLS, CDR2 YYNGEE. In DNA, the CDR3 is TGTGCCAGCAGCCCGCTAGCGGGGGGGAAGTTCAATGAGCAGTTCTTC. This sequence encodes CASSPLAGGKFNEQFF.

The V gene is TRBV10-3, the J gene TRBJ1-1, with a tentative D call TRBD1 (5 bases). From germline, CDR1 is ENHRY and CDR2 SYGVKD. Trimming removed 3 bases at V and 8 bases at J, with 10 bases between. The CDR3 is 12 amino acids. The CDR3 sequence is CAISEYGQEAFF. CDR3 bases: TGTGCCATCAGTGAATATGGACAAGAAGCTTTCTTT.

DNA of the CDR3: TGTGCCACCAGCAGTCGACGGGGTGGGGAGACCCAGTACTTC. Translation gives CATSSRRGGETQYF. The chain carries TRBV15 and TRBJ2-5; D perhaps matches TRBD2 (5 bases). The CDR3 contains 14 residues. CDR1 and CDR2 from the germline V gene are LNHNV and YYDKDF (reference sequence). The V and J ends lost 3 bases and 5 bases respectively, with 13 bases between them.

The V call is TRBV5-1, the J call TRBJ2-7; 8 nucleotides match TRBD1. Germline CDR1 reads SGHRS; CDR2 reads YFSETQ. The CDR3 consists of 16 residues. V was pared by 4 bases and J by 0 bases, with 9 bases of the junction left unmatched. The CDR3 DNA is TGCGCCAGCAGCCCACGGACCGGGACAGGCTCCTACGAGCAGTACTTC. Translated, it gives CASSPRTGTGSYEQYF.

This rearrangement joins TRBV11-1 to TRBJ1-1; possibly TRBD1 for D (6 bases). The germline gives CDR1 SGHAT, CDR2 FQDESV (reference sequence). The CDR3 has 15 amino acids. V lost 5 bases and J lost 4, with 17 bases in between. This CDR3 reads CASSARTTGITEAFF. The CDR3 nucleotides read TGTGCCAGCAGCGCACGTACTACAGGGATCACTGAAGCTTTCTTT.

The J gene is TRBJ2-5, the V gene TRBV9, with 10 bases aligning to TRBD2. V lost 0 bases to trimming and J lost 5 bases; unmatched junction nucleotides: 4. This CDR3 region has 15 residues. The germline CDR1 and CDR2 sequences are SGDLS and YYNGEE. For the CDR3, the DNA is TGTGCCAGCAGCGTAGCCCTAGCGGGGGTGGAGACCCAGTACTTC. This translates into CASSVALAGVETQYF.

The chain employs TRBV27 and TRBJ2-2; 11 nucleotides align to TRBD2. Germline CDR1 MNHEY, CDR2 SMNVEV (reference sequence). The V segment lost 3 bases and the J segment 9 bases; nucleotides outside the gene matches: 15. The CDR3 consists of 18 residues. CDR3 in DNA: TGTGCCAGCAGTTTCTCTCTTACTAGCGGGGGTGCGACACGGGAGCTGTTTTTT. Its protein is CASSFSLTSGGATRELFF.

The chain has TRBV2 and TRBJ2-5; 11 nucleotides agree with TRBD2. CDR1 and CDR2 from the germline V gene are SNHLY and FYNNEI. Trimming at V came to 5 bases and at J to 3 bases, leaving 5 bases not matched to a gene. The CDR3 totals 15 residues. The CDR3 DNA is TGTGCCAGCAGTCTCCTAGCGGGGGGAAAAGAGACCCAGTACTTC. It encodes CASSLLAGGKETQYF.

V is TRBV27 and J is TRBJ2-7; 11 bases are a match to TRBD1. Trimming at V came to 6 bases and at J to 7 bases, leaving 8 bases not matched to a gene. The CDR3 has 14 residues. The germline V gene encodes CDR1 MNHEY and CDR2 SMNVEV (reference sequence). CDR3 loop: CASSPDRGLGEQYF. CDR3 nucleotides: TGTGCCAGCAGCCCGGACAGGGGGCTGGGGGAGCAGTACTTC.